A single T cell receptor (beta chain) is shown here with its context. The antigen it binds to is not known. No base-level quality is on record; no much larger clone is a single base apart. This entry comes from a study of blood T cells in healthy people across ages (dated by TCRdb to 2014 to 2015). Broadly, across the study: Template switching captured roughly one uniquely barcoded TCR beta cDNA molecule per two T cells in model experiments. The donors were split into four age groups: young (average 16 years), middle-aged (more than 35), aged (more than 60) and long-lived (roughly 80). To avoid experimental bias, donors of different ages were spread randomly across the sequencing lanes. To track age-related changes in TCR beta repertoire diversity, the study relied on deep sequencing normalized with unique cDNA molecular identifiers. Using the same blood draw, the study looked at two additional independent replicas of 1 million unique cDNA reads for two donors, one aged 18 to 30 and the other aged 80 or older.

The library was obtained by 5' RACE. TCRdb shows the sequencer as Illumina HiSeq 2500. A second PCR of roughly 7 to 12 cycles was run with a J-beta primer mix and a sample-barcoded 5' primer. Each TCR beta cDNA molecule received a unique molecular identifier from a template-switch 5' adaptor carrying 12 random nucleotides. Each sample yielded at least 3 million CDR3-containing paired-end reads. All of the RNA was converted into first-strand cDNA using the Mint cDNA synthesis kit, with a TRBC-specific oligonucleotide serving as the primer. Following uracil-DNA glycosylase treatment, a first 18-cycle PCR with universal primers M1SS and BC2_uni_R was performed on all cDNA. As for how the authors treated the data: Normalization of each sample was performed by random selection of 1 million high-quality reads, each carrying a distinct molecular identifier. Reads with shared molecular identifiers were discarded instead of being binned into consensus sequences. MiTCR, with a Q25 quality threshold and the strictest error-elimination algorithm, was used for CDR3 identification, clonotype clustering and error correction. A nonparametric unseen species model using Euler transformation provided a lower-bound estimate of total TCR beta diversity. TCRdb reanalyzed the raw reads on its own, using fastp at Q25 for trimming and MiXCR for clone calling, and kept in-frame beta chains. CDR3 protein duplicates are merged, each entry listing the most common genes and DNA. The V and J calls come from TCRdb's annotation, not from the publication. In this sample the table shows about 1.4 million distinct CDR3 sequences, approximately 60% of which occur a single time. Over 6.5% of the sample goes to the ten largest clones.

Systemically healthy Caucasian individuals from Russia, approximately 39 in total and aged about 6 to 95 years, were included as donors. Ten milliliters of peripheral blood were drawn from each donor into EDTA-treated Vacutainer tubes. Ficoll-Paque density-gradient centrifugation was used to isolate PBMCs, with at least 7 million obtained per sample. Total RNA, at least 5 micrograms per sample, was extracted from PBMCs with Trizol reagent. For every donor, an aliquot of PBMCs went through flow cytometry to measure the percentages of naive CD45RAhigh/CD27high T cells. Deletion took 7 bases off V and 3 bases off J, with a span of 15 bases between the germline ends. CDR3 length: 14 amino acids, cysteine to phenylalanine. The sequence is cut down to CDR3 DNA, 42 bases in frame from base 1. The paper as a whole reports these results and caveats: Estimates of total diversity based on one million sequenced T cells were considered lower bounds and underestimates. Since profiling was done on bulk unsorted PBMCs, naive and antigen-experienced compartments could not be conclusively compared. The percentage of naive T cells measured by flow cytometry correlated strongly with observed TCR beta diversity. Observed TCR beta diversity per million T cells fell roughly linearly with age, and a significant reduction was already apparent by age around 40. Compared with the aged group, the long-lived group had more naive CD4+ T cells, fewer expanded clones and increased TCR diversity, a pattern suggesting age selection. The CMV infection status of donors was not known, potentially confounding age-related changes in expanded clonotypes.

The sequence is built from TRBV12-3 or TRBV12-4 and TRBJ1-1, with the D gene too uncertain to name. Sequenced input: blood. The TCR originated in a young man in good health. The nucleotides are TGTGCCAGCACCCGACATGGAGGAGACACTGAAGCTTTCTTT. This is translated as CASTRHGGDTEAFF.